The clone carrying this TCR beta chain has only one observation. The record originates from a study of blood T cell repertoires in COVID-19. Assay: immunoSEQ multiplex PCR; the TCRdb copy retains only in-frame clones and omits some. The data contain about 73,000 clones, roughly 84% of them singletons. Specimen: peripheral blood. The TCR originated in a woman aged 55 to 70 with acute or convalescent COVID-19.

CDR3 nucleotide sequence: TGCGCCAGCAGCTTGGGGTCGGGGGAGGACTATAATTCACCCCTCCACTTT. Translation gives CASSLGSGEDYNSPLHF. The chain recombines TRBV5-1 with TRBJ1-6, with D maybe TRBD1 (5 bases). Germline CDR1 SGHRS, CDR2 YFSETQ. V lost 0 bases to trimming and J lost 3 bases, with 13 bases between them. CDR3 length equals 17 residues.